These 4 T cell receptor beta chains originate from one sample sequenced in a study of blood T cells in healthy people across ages. Primed by a sample-barcoded 5' primer and a J-beta primer mix, a second PCR proceeded for about 7 to 11 cycles. TCRdb recomputed calls from the 5' RACE reads with MiXCR, one row per CDR3 protein. The profile covers some 880,000 distinct CDR3 sequences, with 35% to 40% appearing a single time and approximately 12% taken by the ten largest. Sequenced input: blood. These receptors all stem from a young man in good health.

This clonotype was counted only a few times. The chain links TRBV29-1 to TRBJ2-2, with D possibly matching TRBD2 (5 bases). Germline CDR1 SQVTM, CDR2 ANQGSEA. This CDR3 is built from 13 residues. The V gene lost 2 bases and the J gene lost 3 bases, with 7 bases spanning the gap. CDR3 bases: TGCAGCGTTGAATTGAGGGACACCGGGGAGCTGTTTTTT. Its protein product is CSVELRDTGELFF.

This clonotype showed up just once. The V and J genes are TRBV3-1 and TRBJ2-1; 8 nucleotides align to TRBD2. The germline V gene has CDR1 LGHDT and CDR2 YNNKEL (reference sequence). This CDR3 comprises 17 residues. With 0 bases clipped from V and 4 bases from J, the junction kept 8 bases outside the gene matches. CDR3 loop: CASSQDLGRGVYNEQFF. The CDR3 DNA is TGTGCCAGCAGCCAAGATCTTGGGCGGGGGGTATACAATGAGCAGTTCTTC.

In this sample, this clonotype turned up a few times. V is TRBV3-1 and J is TRBJ1-2; the match to TRBD1 covers 7 bases. V was pared by 4 bases and J by 4 bases, with 9 bases of the junction left unmatched. Germline CDR1 and CDR2: LGHDT and YNNKEL (reference sequence). CDR3 length: 15 residues. CDR3 sequence: CASSPTPGQLYGYTF. DNA of the CDR3: TGTGCCAGCAGCCCTACTCCGGGACAGCTCTATGGCTACACCTTC. Full variable domain (missing parts from reference TRBV3-1 and TRBJ1-2): DTAVSQTPKYLVTQMGNDKSIKCEQNLGHDTMYWYKQDSKKFLKIMFSYNNKELIINETVPNRFSPKSPDKAHLNLHINSLELGDSAVYFCASSPTPGQLYGYTFGSGTRLTVV.

The rearrangement links TRBV20-1 to TRBJ2-1; 13 bases are a match to TRBD2. CDR3 size: 16 residues. Per germline, CDR1 DFQATT and CDR2 SNEGSKA (reference sequence). Trimming took 1 base from V and 9 from J; bases not matched to a gene: 9. CDR3 sequence (DNA): TGCAGTGCTAGAGGGATGACTAGCGGGGGGACAAGTGAGCAGTTCTTC. Translating gives CSARGMTSGGTSEQFF.